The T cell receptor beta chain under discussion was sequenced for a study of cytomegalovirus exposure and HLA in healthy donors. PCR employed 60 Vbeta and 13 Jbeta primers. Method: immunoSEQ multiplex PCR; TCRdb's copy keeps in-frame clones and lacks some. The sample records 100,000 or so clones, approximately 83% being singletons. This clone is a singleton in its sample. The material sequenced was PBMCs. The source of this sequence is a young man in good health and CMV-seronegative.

For the CDR3, the DNA is TGTGCCAGCAGTTACTCGGGACAGGGGGGCAATCAGTACTTC. Amino acid sequence: CASSYSGQGGNQYF. The rearrangement uses TRBV6-5 and TRBJ2-4, with TRBD1 matching 11 bases. The length of the CDR3 is 14 residues. Looked up from germline, CDR1 is MNHEY and CDR2 is SVGAGI. V dropped 0 bases and J dropped 12; count of bases not matched to a gene: 4.